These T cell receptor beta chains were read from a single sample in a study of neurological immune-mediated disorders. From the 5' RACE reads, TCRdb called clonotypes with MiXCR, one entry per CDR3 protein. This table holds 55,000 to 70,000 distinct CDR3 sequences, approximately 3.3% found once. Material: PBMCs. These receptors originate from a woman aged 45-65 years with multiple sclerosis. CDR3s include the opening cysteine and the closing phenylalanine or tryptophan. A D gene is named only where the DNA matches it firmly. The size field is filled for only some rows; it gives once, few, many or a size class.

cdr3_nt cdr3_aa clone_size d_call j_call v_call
TGCAGTGCTAGAGTAAAAGCGGGAGTCCCTGGCGAGCAGTACTTC CSARVKAGVPGEQYF many TRBD2 TRBJ2-7 TRBV20-1
TGTGCCAGCAGCTTCGGAGGGGCAGATACGCAGTATTTT CASSFGGADTQYF many - TRBJ2-3 TRBV7-9
TGCAGTGCTGCGGGTCCTTTGAACACTGAAGCTTTCTTT CSAAGPLNTEAFF many - TRBJ1-1 TRBV20-1
TGTGCCAGCCTGACTAGCGGGGAGTGGGAGACCCAGTACTTC CASLTSGEWETQYF many TRBD2 TRBJ2-5 TRBV3-1
TGTGCCAGCAGCTTGGTAGCCGGGGCAGAGACCCAGTACTTC CASSLVAGAETQYF many - TRBJ2-5 TRBV5-5
TGCGCCAGCAGCCCAGGACCGGGCCAAGAGACCCAGTACTTC CASSPGPGQETQYF many - TRBJ2-5 TRBV5-1
TGCGCCAGCAGCCGCGCGGGGCTCACAGATACGCAGTATTTT CASSRAGLTDTQYF many - TRBJ2-3 TRBV4-3
TGCAGTGCTATCGTCACAGGGGACGCTAACTATGGCTACACCTTC CSAIVTGDANYGYTF many TRBD1 TRBJ1-2 TRBV20-1
TGCGCCAGCAGCCGAGACAGGGCTAGGAGTTCTGAAAAACTGTTTTTT CASSRDRARSSEKLFF many TRBD1 TRBJ1-4 TRBV4-1
TGCGCCAGCCGTAGTCAGGGGTCCCAAGAGACCCAGTACTTC CASRSQGSQETQYF many - TRBJ2-5 TRBV5-1
TGCAGTGCTAGGAGCTGGACTAGCGGGAGTTTCTACGAGCAGTACTTC CSARSWTSGSFYEQYF many TRBD2 TRBJ2-7 TRBV20-1
TGCGCCAGCAGCTTTTTCTCTTCACCCGAGACCCAGTACTTC CASSFFSSPETQYF many - TRBJ2-5 TRBV5-1
TGTGCCAGCAGCCAAAGACAGGGACCTAACTATGGCTACACCTTC CASSQRQGPNYGYTF many TRBD1 TRBJ1-2 TRBV14
TGTGCCAGCAGCCTAACAGCGAGCTCCTACAATGAGCAGTTCTTC CASSLTASSYNEQFF many - TRBJ2-1 TRBV4-2
TGTGCCAGCAGCCCGCCCGGGTATAGCGCGGAGACCCAGTACTTC CASSPPGYSAETQYF many - TRBJ2-5 TRBV7-7
TGTGCCAGCAGTCAAACCGTAGTCTACTCCGGCTACACCTTC CASSQTVVYSGYTF many - TRBJ1-2 TRBV5-8
TGTGCCAGTAGTATAACTGGGATGAACACTGAAGCTTTCTTT CASSITGMNTEAFF - - TRBJ1-1 TRBV19
TGCAGTGCCAGGACTAGCGGGAGTTACAATGAGCAGTTCTTC CSARTSGSYNEQFF many TRBD2 TRBJ2-1 TRBV20-1
TGTGCCAGCAGCCAATTAGGGGACTCAACTAATGAAAAACTGTTTTTT CASSQLGDSTNEKLFF many - TRBJ1-4 TRBV3-1
TGCGCCAGCAGTGAAAACGATCGGTCGGGGCTCGGTTTTGCCGGGGAGCTGTTTTTT CASSENDRSGLGFAGELFF many - TRBJ2-2 TRBV10-2
TGTGCCAGCGGGTGGCCTGAGCCTAACATCCCCGGGGAGCTGTTTTTT CASGWPEPNIPGELFF many - TRBJ2-2 TRBV6-2/TRBV6-3
TGTGCCAGCAGCTCCGGACAGTTTGAAAAACTGTTTTTT CASSSGQFEKLFF many - TRBJ1-4 TRBV7-6
TGCGCCAGCAGCTTGAATCTTGGTGTGGGGGCTGAAGCTTTCTTT CASSLNLGVGAEAFF many - TRBJ1-1 TRBV5-1
TGCGCCAGCAGCTTGGGCGGGCGGGGAAACACAGATACGCAGTATTTT CASSLGGRGNTDTQYF many - TRBJ2-3 TRBV5-1
TGCGCCAGCAGCCAAGATCTGGCGGGACCCTCCTACGAGCAGTACTTC CASSQDLAGPSYEQYF many - TRBJ2-7 TRBV4-3
TGCAGTGCTAGAGTAGGACTAGCGACGAACACCGGGGAGCTGTTTTTT CSARVGLATNTGELFF many TRBD2 TRBJ2-2 TRBV20-1
TGCAGCGCTAGACAGGGTATCAGTGAGCAGTTCTTC CSARQGISEQFF many TRBD1 TRBJ2-1 TRBV29-1
TGTGCCAGCTCACCAAGGGGACAGGGCCCAGATACGCAGTATTTT CASSPRGQGPDTQYF many TRBD1 TRBJ2-3 TRBV18
TGTGCCAGCAGTTTATCTTCGGTCGGTAGCTCCTACGAGCAGTACTTC CASSLSSVGSSYEQYF many - TRBJ2-7 TRBV12-3/TRBV12-4
TGTGCCAGCAGCTTAAACAGGGGTACGCAGTATTTT CASSLNRGTQYF many TRBD1 TRBJ2-3 TRBV7-6
TGTGCCAGCAGCTTAGCGCCTAGCGGGAGTCTGGGACGCTACGAGCAGTACTTC CASSLAPSGSLGRYEQYF many TRBD2 TRBJ2-7 TRBV7-6
TGTGCCAGCAGCCCGGGACAGGGAGCTTTTGGGGCCAACGTCCTGACTTTC CASSPGQGAFGANVLTF many TRBD1 TRBJ2-6 TRBV7-8
TGTGCCAGCAGTTCAGGGGACAGGGGCCGCGCAGATACGCAGTATTTT CASSSGDRGRADTQYF many TRBD1 TRBJ2-3 TRBV12-3/TRBV12-4
TGCGCCAGCAGCCAGCTAGGACTAGCGGGGTCACAAGAGACCCAGTACTTC CASSQLGLAGSQETQYF many TRBD2 TRBJ2-5 TRBV4-1
TGCAGCGTTGAAGTAGGGGTGGGTGAAGAGACCCAGTACTTC CSVEVGVGEETQYF many - TRBJ2-5 TRBV29-1
TGTGCCAGCAGCTTACAGACCTATAATTCACCCCTCCACTTT CASSLQTYNSPLHF many - TRBJ1-6 TRBV11-2
TGCAGTGCCTTTAGCTCGGGGAATGAAAAACTGTTTTTT CSAFSSGNEKLFF many - TRBJ1-4 TRBV20-1
TGCGCCAGCAGCCAAGAAGAGGGAAACACTGAAGCTTTCTTT CASSQEEGNTEAFF many - TRBJ1-1 TRBV4-3
TGTGCCAGCGGGACTGTGGGAGGGCCAGGGGATGAGCAGTTCTTC CASGTVGGPGDEQFF many - TRBJ2-1 TRBV9
TGTGCCAGCAGTTTTCTCCCTAGCGGGGGCACAGATACGCAGTATTTT CASSFLPSGGTDTQYF many TRBD2 TRBJ2-3 TRBV12-3/TRBV12-4
TGTGCCAGCAGCCACCGGGACAGACAAAATTCACCCCTCCACTTT CASSHRDRQNSPLHF many TRBD1 TRBJ1-6 TRBV12-3/TRBV12-4
TGTGCCAGCAGTTTCGACAGGGCGGTGGGGCAGCCCCAGCATTTT CASSFDRAVGQPQHF many TRBD1 TRBJ1-5 TRBV27
TGTGCCAGCAGTCCGACAGGTTTCACTGAAGCTTTCTTT CASSPTGFTEAFF - - TRBJ1-1 TRBV28
TGTGCCACCAGTGATAAGGGACTAGCGAGGCAAGAGACCCAGTACTTC CATSDKGLARQETQYF many TRBD2 TRBJ2-5 TRBV24-1
TGTGCCAGCAGCCAAAACGCAGGGATCTATCAAGCTTTCTTT CASSQNAGIYQAFF many - TRBJ1-1 TRBV3-1
TGTGCCAGCAGCTTATGGGGGACCGGTGGCTCTGGGGCCAACGTCCTGACTTTC CASSLWGTGGSGANVLTF many - TRBJ2-6 TRBV7-6
TGTGCCAGCAGCTTAGGGGCGCAACAGACCCAGTACTTC CASSLGAQQTQYF many - TRBJ2-5 TRBV7-2
TGTGCCAGCAGCCAAGATCCGGCAGGGGGAAACACCATATATTTT CASSQDPAGGNTIYF many - TRBJ1-3 TRBV3-1